The 18 T cell receptor beta chains given below trace back to one sample, sequenced in a study of T cells after yellow fever vaccination (dated by TCRdb to the late 2010s). The library was generated by 5' RACE. TCRdb lists the instrument as Illumina NovaSeq 6000. The public reads were reprocessed in TCRdb via fastp at Q25 and MiXCR, keeping in-frame beta chains. CDR3 protein sequences are deduplicated, and each keeps its most common genes and DNA. The table for this sample lists approximately 300,000 distinct CDR3 sequences; about 10% of them were counted only once. The ten largest account for approximately 3.3% of the sample. What the treatment or condition label conveys for this sample: live attenuated yellow fever vaccine strain. The sample was CD4+ T cells sorted from PBMCs, taken 45 days after the yellow fever booster vaccination. The receptors here all came from a man aged 18 to 35 who received the YFV17D yellow fever vaccine.

The chain uses TRBV10-3 and TRBJ2-2; the D is unclear. Trimming left V 4 bases short and J 8 bases short, with 8 bases between. Per germline, CDR1 ENHRY and CDR2 SYGVKD. The CDR3 is made up of 12 amino acids. In DNA, the CDR3 is TGTGCCATCAGTGGAAACGGGGGGGAGCTGTTTTTT. This encodes CAISGNGGELFF.

The chain employs TRBV29-1 and TRBJ2-3; 7 nucleotides line up with TRBD2. Germline V lookup: CDR1 SQVTM, CDR2 ANQGSEA. There are 15 residues in the CDR3. V was pared by 5 bases and J by 4 bases, with 12 bases of the junction left unmatched. The CDR3 DNA follows: TGCAGCGTTTCTCTGACTAGGGGAGGGGCAGATACGCAGTATTTT. This encodes CSVSLTRGGADTQYF.

This clonotype was detected ten times or more. The chain combines TRBV7-9 with TRBJ2-6, with D possibly matching TRBD2 (5 bases). The CDR3 has 15 amino acids. CDR1 is SEHNR and CDR2 is FQNEAQ in the germline V gene (reference sequence). The V gene lost 5 bases and the J gene lost 0 bases, with 8 bases spanning the gap. CDR3 sequence reads: CASSPAGSGANVLTF. The CDR3 DNA follows: TGTGCCAGCAGCCCCGCGGGCTCTGGGGCCAACGTCCTGACTTTC.

This clonotype has more than one count but fewer than ten. The chain uses TRBV27 and TRBJ2-1, with 8 nucleotides matching TRBD2. CDR1 is MNHEY and CDR2 is SMNVEV in the germline V gene (reference sequence). This CDR3 has 16 amino acids. The J segment lost 2 bases and the V segment lost 3 bases, leaving 6 bases of the junction unmatched. The CDR3 nucleotides are TGTGCCAGCAGTTTTCTTAGGCGGGGGGCCTACAATGAGCAGTTCTTC. Translating gives CASSFLRRGAYNEQFF.

This clonotype was found a few times. CDR3 amino acids: CASSLIAVGTEQFF. As DNA, the CDR3 is TGCGCCAGCAGCTTGATTGCAGTAGGGACTGAGCAGTTCTTC. The J gene is TRBJ2-1, the V gene TRBV5-1; D is tentatively TRBD1 or TRBD2 (5 bases each). Germline-derived CDR1 and CDR2 are SGHRS and YFSETQ. The germline V and J ends were trimmed by 1 base and 9 bases, with 14 bases remaining between them. The CDR3 spans 14 residues.

The V and J genes are TRBV6-6 and TRBJ2-6; D may match TRBD1 or TRBD2 (6 bases each). The CDR3 extends over 17 amino acids. V gave up 3 bases and J gave up 0 bases, with 12 bases separating them. The V gene's germline CDR1 is MNHNY and CDR2 SVGAGI (reference sequence). CDR3 sequence reads: CASSYYGGYSGANVLTF. Here the CDR3 DNA reads TGTGCCAGCAGTTATTACGGGGGCTACTCTGGGGCCAACGTCCTGACTTTC.

A few counts support this clonotype. V gene TRBV5-6 combines with J gene TRBJ2-2; TRBD2 agrees at 10 bases. Per germline, CDR1 SGHDT and CDR2 YYEEEE. The J segment lost 4 bases and the V segment lost 2 bases, leaving 2 bases of the junction unmatched. The CDR3 runs 15 residues. CDR3 sequence reads: CASSFQRGGTGELFF. The CDR3 DNA sequence: TGTGCCAGCAGCTTCCAGCGGGGGGGCACCGGGGAGCTGTTTTTT.

There are many counts of this clonotype. The rearrangement links TRBV5-6 to TRBJ2-3; TRBD1 might be the D (6 bases). CDR1 and CDR2 (germline): SGHDT, YYEEEE. The CDR3 sequence is 13 residues long. Trimming took 4 bases from V and 5 from J, leaving 11 bases between them. The CDR3 loop reads CASSDTGRDTQYF. CDR3 DNA sequence: TGTGCCAGCAGCGACACAGGGAGAGATACGCAGTATTTT.

This clonotype was seen many times. CDR3 DNA: TGCGCCAGCAGCTTGGCCGCGACGAATGCCTACGAGCAGTACTTC. Protein sequence: CASSLAATNAYEQYF. The V gene is TRBV5-1, the J gene TRBJ2-7; D call uncertain. Germline V lookup: CDR1 SGHRS, CDR2 YFSETQ. Deletions cut 0 bases from V and 2 bases from J, with 12 bases between. The CDR3 has 15 residues.

This rearrangement joins TRBV5-1 to TRBJ2-3; 7 bases are shared with TRBD1. V was pared by 4 bases and J by 5 bases, with 7 bases of the junction left unmatched. CDR1 is SGHRS, CDR2 YFSETQ, per germline. CDR3 size: 14 residues. This chain's CDR3 is CASSLGQVRDTQYF. In nucleotides, the CDR3 is TGCGCCAGCAGCCTCGGACAGGTCAGAGATACGCAGTATTTT.

This clonotype has more than one count but fewer than ten. This sequence joins TRBV12-3 or TRBV12-4 and TRBJ1-2, with D possibly being TRBD1 (6 bases). The V end was cut by 3 bases, the J end by 3 bases, with 20 bases between. CDR3 length: 17 residues. CDR3 loop: CASSFFGRGIYYYGYTF. CDR3 bases: TGTGCCAGCAGTTTCTTCGGCAGGGGCATTTATTACTATGGCTACACCTTC.

V is TRBV5-1 and J is TRBJ1-3, with a tentative D call TRBD1 (5 bases). CDR3 length: 16 residues. Germline CDR1 SGHRS, CDR2 YFSETQ. The V end lost 1 base, the J end lost 4 bases, and 15 bases lay between the germline ends. CDR3 DNA sequence: TGCGCCAGCAGCTTGAACGGGGGTGCCTTCGGAAACACCATATATTTT. Amino acid sequence: CASSLNGGAFGNTIYF.

This clonotype appeared a few times. The gene calls are TRBV29-1 and TRBJ2-7; 8 nucleotides agree with TRBD1. The CDR3 spans 13 residues. V was clipped by 1 base and J by 2 bases; unmatched bases: 1. CDR1 is SQVTM and CDR2 is ANQGSEA in the germline V gene. DNA of the CDR3: TGCAGCGTTGAAGGGACAGGGCCCTACGAGCAGTACTTC. It encodes CSVEGTGPYEQYF.

The rearrangement joins TRBV29-1 to TRBJ2-3; 9 bases agree with TRBD2. This CDR3 region has 14 residues. CDR1 and CDR2 from the germline V gene are SQVTM and ANQGSEA. The trim removed 4 bases at V and 6 bases at J, leaving 8 bases unmatched. CDR3 in amino acids: CSVATSGRGDTQYF. In nucleotides, the CDR3 is TGCAGCGTTGCTACTAGCGGGCGCGGGGATACGCAGTATTTT.

This clonotype was counted many times. This chain joins TRBV5-1 and TRBJ2-1, with no clear D. Germline loops: CDR1 SGHRS, CDR2 YFSETQ. With 0 bases removed from V and 10 bases from J, the gap between germline ends came to 8 bases. The CDR3 runs 12 residues. The CDR3, as DNA: TGCGCCAGCAGCTTGGACTGGCGGGAGCAGTTCTTC. It specifies CASSLDWREQFF.

This clonotype has just a few counts. The chain has TRBV15 and TRBJ1-5; D not certain. The ends were cut back, 0 bases at V and 7 bases at J, with 10 bases in the middle. The CDR3 loop spans 14 amino acids. CDR1 and CDR2 from the germline V gene are LNHNV and YYDKDF (reference sequence). The CDR3: CATSREFTDQPQHF. CDR3 bases: TGTGCCACCAGCAGAGAGTTCACAGACCAGCCCCAGCATTTT.

This chain joins TRBV2 and TRBJ2-2, with D maybe TRBD2 (6 bases). CDR1 SNHLY and CDR2 FYNNEI come from the germline V gene. V was clipped by 6 bases and J by 3 bases, with 8 bases between them. This CDR3 spans 13 amino acids. CDR3 loop: CASRRDYTGELFF. For the CDR3, the DNA is TGTGCCAGCAGACGGGACTACACCGGGGAGCTGTTTTTT.

This sequence joins TRBV7-2 and TRBJ2-7, with 10 bases lining up with TRBD2. Germline CDR1 and CDR2: SGHTA and FQGNSA. V was pared by 2 bases and J by 5 bases, with 6 bases of the junction left unmatched. The CDR3 extends over 15 amino acids. This chain's CDR3 is CASSLSGGAFNEQYF. The DNA of the CDR3 is TGTGCCAGCAGCTTAAGCGGGGGGGCTTTCAACGAGCAGTACTTC.